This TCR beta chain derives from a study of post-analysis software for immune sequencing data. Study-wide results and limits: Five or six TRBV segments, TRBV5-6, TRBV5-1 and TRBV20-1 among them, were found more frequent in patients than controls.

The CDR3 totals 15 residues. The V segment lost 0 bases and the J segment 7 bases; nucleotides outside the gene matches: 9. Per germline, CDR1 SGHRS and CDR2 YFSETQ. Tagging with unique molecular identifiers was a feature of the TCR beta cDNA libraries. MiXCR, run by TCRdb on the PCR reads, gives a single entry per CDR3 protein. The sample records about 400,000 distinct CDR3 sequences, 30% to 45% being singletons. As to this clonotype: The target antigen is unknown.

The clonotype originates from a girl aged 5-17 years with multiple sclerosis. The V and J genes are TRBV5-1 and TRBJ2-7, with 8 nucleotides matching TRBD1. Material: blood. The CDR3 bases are TGCGCCAGCAGCTTGGACGGACAGGGAGTGGGTGAGCAGTACTTC. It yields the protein CASSLDGQGVGEQYF.